This is a list of T cell receptor beta chains from one sample in a study of blood T cell repertoires in COVID-19. Some clones are missing from TCRdb's copy, which holds only in-frame ones; the method was immunoSEQ multiplex PCR. The sample comprises 360,000 or so clones, 87% of which are singletons, and around 3% rests with the top ten. Material for sequencing was PBMCs or T cells enriched from blood (not recorded which). These TCRs come from a woman younger than 45 who had recovered from COVID-19. The CDR3 runs from the conserved cysteine through the conserved F or W. The D gene is left open where the match is weak. Where a row states a size, it is once, few, many or the class of an expanded clone; other rows omit it.

TRBD2 | TRBJ2-2 | . | TRBV4-1 | TGCGCCAGCAGCCAACTACTAGCGGGGGTGCGGTCCGGGGAGCTGTTTTTT | CASSQLLAGVRSGELFF
TRBD1 | TRBJ2-3 | . | TRBV5-1 | TGCGCCAGCTCTTCCGGGACAGGGACCACAGATACGCAGTATTTT | CASSSGTGTTDTQYF
TRBD1 | TRBJ2-7 | few | TRBV14 | TGTGCCAGCAGCCTAAGGCCGGGACAGGGGGCACACGAGCAGTACTTC | CASSLRPGQGAHEQYF
. | TRBJ1-2 | . | TRBV24-1 | TGTGCCACCAGTGACAGGGCGCTCTATGGCTACACCTTC | CATSDRALYGYTF
. | TRBJ2-7 | once | TRBV4-1 | TGCGCCAGCAGCCAAGGGCCCAACTCCTACGAGCAGTACTTC | CASSQGPNSYEQYF
TRBD2 | TRBJ2-1 | once | TRBV4-2 | TGTGCCAGCAGCCAAGGACTAGCGGGGGGGGAGCAGTTCTTC | CASSQGLAGGEQFF
TRBD1 | TRBJ1-1 | . | TRBV5-1 | TGCGCCAGCAGCTTGGCCCCGGGACAGGTAGGCACTGAAGCTTTCTTT | CASSLAPGQVGTEAFF
. | TRBJ2-7 | . | TRBV7-9 | TGTGCCAGCAGCTTAGTGGGCAGGGATGAATACGAGCAGTACTTC | CASSLVGRDEYEQYF
TRBD1 | TRBJ1-1 | . | TRBV27 | TGTGCCAGCAGTGAAGACAGGGGCACTGAAGCTTTCTTT | CASSEDRGTEAFF
. | TRBJ2-7 | once | TRBV4-1 | TGCGCCAGCAGCCAAGATACAGGGTTAGAGCAGTACTTC | CASSQDTGLEQYF
TRBD2 | TRBJ2-1 | . | TRBV9 | TGTGCCAGCAGCGTAGGACGGGGGGGCCTTTATGAGCAGTTCTTC | CASSVGRGGLYEQFF
. | TRBJ2-7 | . | TRBV29-1 | TGCAGCGTTGGTGCAGGGCCCTACGAGCAGTACTTC | CSVGAGPYEQYF
. | TRBJ2-7 | . | TRBV12-3/TRBV12-4 | TGTGCCAGCAGTGCTAGCCCTAGCGAGCAGTACTTC | CASSASPSEQYF
TRBD2 | TRBJ2-1 | once | TRBV11-2 | TGTGCCAGCAGCCCGAGACTAGCGGGAGGGCCGTTTAATGAGCAGTTCTTC | CASSPRLAGGPFNEQFF
. | TRBJ1-4 | . | TRBV7-9 | TGTGCCAGCAGCTTAACAGGGGAAAAACTGTTTTTT | CASSLTGEKLFF
. | TRBJ1-2 | . | TRBV3-1/TRBV3-2 | TGTGCCAGCAGCCCATCCGGGACATCTTATGGCTACACCTTC | CASSPSGTSYGYTF
TRBD2 | TRBJ2-7 | . | TRBV28 | TGTGCCAGCAGATACGGACTAGCGGGGGTCTACGAGCAGTACTTC | CASRYGLAGVYEQYF
. | TRBJ1-1 | once | TRBV5-1 | TGCGCCAGCAGCTTGGTGGCAGGGATGAACACTGAAGCTTTCTTT | CASSLVAGMNTEAFF
TRBD1 | TRBJ1-2 | . | TRBV2 | TGTGCCCACAGGACAGGTACGGACTATGGCTACACCTTC | CAHRTGTDYGYTF
TRBD1 | TRBJ2-2 | . | TRBV3-1/TRBV3-2 | TGTGCCAGCTACGACAGGGCCGCGAACACCGGGGAGCTGTTTTTT | CASYDRAANTGELFF
. | TRBJ1-4 | . | TRBV23-1 | TGCGCCAGCAGTCAATCGAGGGCGTACAATGAAAAACTGTTTTTT | CASSQSRAYNEKLFF
. | TRBJ2-1 | . | TRBV27 | TGTGCCAGCAGTTTATCGCCAGGGGTGGAGCAGTTCTTC | CASSLSPGVEQFF
. | TRBJ2-5 | once | TRBV6-6 | TGTGCCAGCAGCCACGGGAGTGTTGAGACCCAGTACTTC | CASSHGSVETQYF
TRBD2 | TRBJ2-3 | . | TRBV4-2 | TGTGCCAGCAGCCAAGGTGGGGGGGGTCGAGATACGCAGTATTTT | CASSQGGGGRDTQYF
TRBD1 | TRBJ2-7 | . | TRBV2 | TGTGCCACCGCAAGACAGGGGGCTGGAGAGCAGTACTTC | CATARQGAGEQYF
. | TRBJ1-6 | . | TRBV2 | TGTGCCAGCAGTGAATCAGGATTCAATTCACCCCTCCACTTT | CASSESGFNSPLHF
. | TRBJ1-2 | . | TRBV3-1/TRBV3-2 | TGTGCCAGCAGCCGGAGACAGCAGACCTATGGCTACACCTTC | CASSRRQQTYGYTF
. | TRBJ1-4 | few | TRBV21-1 | TGTGCCAGCAGCGTAAGACGGGGACTAACTAATGAAAAACTGTTTTTT | CASSVRRGLTNEKLFF
TRBD1 | TRBJ2-1 | . | TRBV7-6 | TGTGCCAGCAGCCCCAGGACAGGGGGTTACAATGAGCAGTTCTTC | CASSPRTGGYNEQFF
. | TRBJ1-6 | once | TRBV4-2 | TGTGCCAGCAGCCAAGGAGAGACAGCGAATTCACCCCTCCACTTT | CASSQGETANSPLHF
. | TRBJ2-1 | . | TRBV6-5 | TGTGCCAGCAAGCTGACAGACAACTCCTACAATGAGCAGTTCTTC | CASKLTDNSYNEQFF
. | TRBJ2-2 | . | TRBV3-1/TRBV3-2 | TGTGCCAGCAGCCAAGATCAAAGGGCCCTAGGGGGGAACACCGGGGAGCTGTTTTTT | CASSQDQRALGGNTGELFF
TRBD1 | TRBJ2-5 | . | TRBV6-5 | TGTGCCAGCAGTTACTCGGGACAGCAAGAGACCCAGTACTTC | CASSYSGQQETQYF
. | TRBJ1-2 | . | TRBV7-9 | TGTGCCTCGGGAGGCCAGGACTATGGCTACACCTTC | CASGGQDYGYTF
. | TRBJ1-1 | . | TRBV7-9 | TGTGCCAGCAGTTACCATGGGGGGGCGAAAGCTTTCTTT | CASSYHGGAKAFF
. | TRBJ1-6 | . | TRBV19 | TGTGCCAGTAGTCCCGGGGGGTTAGCAGATTCACCCCTCCACTTT | CASSPGGLADSPLHF
. | TRBJ2-1 | . | TRBV15 | TGTGCCACCAGGGAAACAGGGTATGAGCAGTTCTTC | CATRETGYEQFF
TRBD2 | TRBJ2-1 | . | TRBV2 | TGTGCCAGCAGTCGTAGCGGGCAGTACAATGAGCAGTTCTTC | CASSRSGQYNEQFF
. | TRBJ2-3 | once | TRBV7-7 | TGTGCTAGCAGCCCCCTTTCTGGCGGTATCACAGATACGCAGTATTTT | CASSPLSGGITDTQYF
. | TRBJ1-4 | . | TRBV19 | TGTGCCAGTAGTACCACAGATGCAACTAATGAAAAACTGTTTTTT | CASSTTDATNEKLFF
TRBD1 | TRBJ2-1 | . | TRBV27 | TGTGCCAGCAGTCTAGGGACAGTTTACAATGAGCAGTTCTTC | CASSLGTVYNEQFF
. | TRBJ2-7 | . | TRBV10-1 | TGCGCCAGCACAAGAGCGGAGGTCTACGAGCAGTACTTC | CASTRAEVYEQYF
. | TRBJ2-3 | . | TRBV24-1 | TGTGCCACCAGTGGTGGAGGGTTCGGCGATACGCAGTATTTT | CATSGGGFGDTQYF
. | TRBJ2-3 | . | TRBV27 | TGTGCCAGCAGCCCTCTCACAGTATACGGCAGCACAGATACGCAGTATTTT | CASSPLTVYGSTDTQYF
TRBD1 | TRBJ1-5 | once | TRBV6-1 | TGTGCCAGCAGTGAAGAGCCAGGGGGAAGGGGTCAGCCCCAGCATTTT | CASSEEPGGRGQPQHF
. | TRBJ1-1 | . | TRBV9 | TGTGCCAGCAGTCTGGGGCAGGGGAACACTGAAGCTTTCTTT | CASSLGQGNTEAFF
. | TRBJ2-2 | . | TRBV7-3 | TGTGCCAGCAGCCTCGGGACTCCGAACACCGGGGAGCTGTTTTTT | CASSLGTPNTGELFF
TRBD1 | TRBJ1-5 | . | TRBV11-2 | TGTGCCAGCAGCGCACAGGGGGGTGTTCAGCCCCAGCATTTT | CASSAQGGVQPQHF
TRBD1 | TRBJ1-2 | . | TRBV4-2 | TGTGCCAGCAGCCCATCGGGACAGAGCATCTATGGCTACACCTTC | CASSPSGQSIYGYTF
. | TRBJ1-1 | once | TRBV2 | TGTGTAGTTGTCGACATGAACACTGAAGCTTTCTTT | CVVVDMNTEAFF